This TCR beta chain was found in a study of blood T cell repertoires in COVID-19. The overall study: Acute-phase and convalescent COVID-19 samples originated in the United States, Italy and Spain. The analysed material was cDNA or gDNA that came from T cells, B-cell-depleted T cells, or PBMCs.

The CDR3 loop spans 17 amino acids. The germline V gene encodes CDR1 MNHEY and CDR2 SVGEGT. The V and J ends lost 4 bases and 7 bases, in that order; junction bases with no gene match: 15. The cohort comprised adults aged roughly 18 to 90 years residing in approximately 22 US areas. In the original analysis: Amplification from reference gene primers served as the basis for estimated nucleated cell counts. TCRdb keeps only in-frame clones here, not all; method: immunoSEQ multiplex PCR. V, J and clone size are taken as reported in that table, and D and trimming were inferred from the DNA itself. The sample includes some 270,000 clones, over 80% of them seen just once.

The TCR sequence derives from a woman between 40 and 50 years old who had been exposed to COVID-19. The J gene is TRBJ2-1, the V gene TRBV6-2 or TRBV6-3; TRBD2 aligns across 8 bases. The sample taken for sequencing was PBMCs or T cells enriched from blood (not recorded which). The CDR3 DNA reads TGTGCCAGCAGTTCTTTGAAGACTAGCGTGGATGCAAATGAGCAGTTCTTC. This codes for CASSSLKTSVDANEQFF.